This T cell receptor (beta chain) stems from a study of cytomegalovirus exposure and HLA in healthy donors. Study summary: Genetic ancestry analysis placed 81% of the approximately 400 donors that were genotyped in the Caucasian-associated cluster.

As for this clone: The antigen is not known.

Regarding the study as a whole: The authors excluded some V segments, including TRBV6-2 and TRBV6-3, as indistinguishable. Cytomegalovirus status was reportedly diagnosed by the classifier with high specificity and sensitivity.

CDR1 and CDR2 (germline): MDHEN, SYDVKM. CDR3 length: 22 residues. V was shortened by 0 bases and J by 0 bases, with 27 bases between the two germline ends. The PCR was carried out with 60 Vbeta primers and 13 Jbeta primers. TCRdb's copy holds only in-frame clones and misses some; the assay was immunoSEQ multiplex PCR. The sample has around 190,000 clones; approximately 70% are singletons. Sequenced sample: PBMCs. The TCR originated in a woman under 40 in good health and CMV-seropositive. The chain recombines TRBV28 with TRBJ2-1, with D perhaps TRBD1 (6 bases). The CDR3 DNA sequence: TGTGCCAGCAGTTTATGGCGAACCCCAGAGGCGAACCCGGGACACTCCTACAATGAGCAGTTCTTC. This codes for CASSLWRTPEANPGHSYNEQFF.